What follows describes a single T cell receptor beta chain. What it binds is unknown. This sample was taken from a study of long-term antiretroviral therapy in people with HIV. Whole-study findings and limits: Dominant in the repertoire at all time points were clones expanded before ART.

Survey level was the resolution at which the v3.0 immunoSEQ assay ran. TCRdb's copy holds only in-frame clones and misses some; the assay was immunoSEQ multiplex PCR. Of approximately 30,000 clones listed, nearly 85% are singletons. The germline V gene has CDR1 SGHAT and CDR2 FQNNGV. This CDR3 has 14 amino acids. The V gene end was trimmed by 4 bases and the J gene end by 1 base; junction bases not matched to a gene: 2. The TCR sequence derives from a man aged 18 to 29 with HIV. The starting material was unsorted PBMCs, obtained 0.8 years before starting antiretroviral therapy. The gene calls are TRBV11-2 and TRBJ1-1; 8 nucleotides agree with TRBD1. The CDR3 loop reads CASSSQGANTEAFF. The DNA of the CDR3 is TGTGCCAGCAGCTCTCAGGGGGCGAACACTGAAGCTTTCTTT.